Presented here are 7 T cell receptor beta chains from one specimen sequenced in a study of beta chain features in type 1 diabetes (dated by TCRdb to 2016 to 2019). The library was built by means of the immunoSEQ multiplex PCR assay. The entire isolated RNA was reverse transcribed using the High Capacity cDNA Reverse Transcription Kit, and thus expressed TCRB transcripts were sequenced. Sourced from immuneACCESS, this table was stored by TCRdb with only in-frame sequences that have V and J called. A share of the clones is absent; for the studies checked, an unresolved V gene accounts for under half, and the remainder has no known explanation. Across this sample there are hundreds of thousands of clones, with over 9.5% seen only once. Together, the top ten hold approximately 0.015% of the sample. The sample was naive CD4+ T cells from blood. What the cell subset or site label conveys for this sample: true naive CD4+ T cells. All receptors come from a man younger than 35 in good health.

A few counts support this clone. The chain combines TRBV6-1 with TRBJ2-7; tentative D call: TRBD2 (6 bases). Germline CDR1 is MNHNS and CDR2 is SASEGT. The CDR3 is 12 residues long. Trimming stripped 5 bases from V and 3 bases from J, with 8 bases between. The CDR3 region is CASSPGLYEQYF. CDR3 sequence (DNA): TGTGCCAGCAGTCCGGGACTCTACGAGCAGTACTTC.

This clone was observed at least ten times. V usage is TRBV7-2 and J usage is TRBJ2-3; D perhaps matches TRBD2 (5 bases). The CDR3 is 14 residues long. The germline V gene has CDR1 SGHTA and CDR2 FQGNSA. Trimming left V 11 bases short and J 4 bases short, with 19 bases between. The CDR3 nucleotides read TGTGCCTCCTCGTCTAGCCTGGCGGCAGATACGCAGTATTTT. Protein: CASSSSLAADTQYF.

This clone was observed a few times. J is TRBJ1-2 and V is TRBV30; D remains unclear. V lost 4 bases to trimming and J lost 5 bases, with 8 bases between them. The germline V gene has CDR1 GTSNPN and CDR2 SVGIG (reference sequence). The CDR3 length is 11 residues. CDR3 DNA sequence: TGTGCCTGGACCGGGGAGTATGGCTACACCTTC. This translates into CAWTGEYGYTF.

The chain links TRBV7-9 to TRBJ1-2; perhaps TRBD1 as D (5 bases). V shed 5 bases and J shed 2 bases, with 12 bases lying between them. Germline values: CDR1 SEHNR, CDR2 FQNEAQ (reference sequence). The CDR3 consists of 14 residues. CDR3 residues: CASSPSRENYGYTF. The CDR3 DNA is TGTGCCAGCAGCCCCAGCAGGGAAAACTATGGCTACACCTTC.

The chain recombines TRBV15 with TRBJ2-5, with D maybe TRBD2 (6 bases). The length of the CDR3 is 13 residues. From germline, CDR1 is LNHNV and CDR2 YYDKDF (reference sequence). Deletions cut 4 bases from V and 3 bases from J, with 9 bases between. CDR3 nucleotides: TGTGCCACCAGCACGGGACTGAAAGAGACCCAGTACTTC. It yields the protein CATSTGLKETQYF.

The sample holds a few counts of this clone. This chain uses TRBV6-6 with TRBJ2-1; D not resolved. The CDR3 length is 13 residues. V gave up 6 bases and J gave up 3 bases, with 9 bases separating them. Germline CDR1 reads MNHNY; CDR2 reads SVGAGI (reference sequence). For the CDR3, the DNA is TGTGCCAGCAGCAGACTGAGCTACAATGAGCAGTTCTTC. Protein sequence: CASSRLSYNEQFF.

This clone was picked up a small number of times. This chain connects TRBV7-2 to TRBJ2-3, with D unresolved. CDR3 length equals 12 residues. Trimming cost V 5 bases and J 4 bases, with 7 bases left between them. Per the germline V gene, CDR1 is SGHTA and CDR2 is FQGNSA. CDR3 DNA: TGTGCCAGCAGCCCTTCCCCAGATACGCAGTATTTT. Translated, it gives CASSPSPDTQYF.